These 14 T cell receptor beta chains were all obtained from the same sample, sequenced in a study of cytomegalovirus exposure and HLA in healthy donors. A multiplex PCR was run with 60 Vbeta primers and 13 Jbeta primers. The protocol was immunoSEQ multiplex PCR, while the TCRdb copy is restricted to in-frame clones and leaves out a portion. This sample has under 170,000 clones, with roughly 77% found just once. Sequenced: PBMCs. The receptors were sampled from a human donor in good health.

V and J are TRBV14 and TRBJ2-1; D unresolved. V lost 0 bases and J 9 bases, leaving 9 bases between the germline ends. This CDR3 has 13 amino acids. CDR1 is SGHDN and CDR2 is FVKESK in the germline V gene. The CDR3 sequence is CASSQDPSPEQFF. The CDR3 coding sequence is TGTGCCAGCAGCCAAGATCCCAGTCCTGAGCAGTTCTTC. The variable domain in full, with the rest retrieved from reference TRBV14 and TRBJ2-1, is EAGVTQFPSHSVIEKGQTVTLRCDPISGHDNLYWYRRVMGKEIKFLLHFVKESKQDESGMPNNRFLAERTGGTYSTLKVQPAELEDSGVYFCASSQDPSPEQFFGPGTRLTVL.

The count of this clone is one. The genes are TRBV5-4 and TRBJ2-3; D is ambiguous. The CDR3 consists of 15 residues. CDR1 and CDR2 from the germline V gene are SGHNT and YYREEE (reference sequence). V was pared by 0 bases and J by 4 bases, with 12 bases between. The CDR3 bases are TGTGCCAGCAGCTTGGCCGTTTTACAGTCAGATACGCAGTATTTT. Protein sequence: CASSLAVLQSDTQYF.

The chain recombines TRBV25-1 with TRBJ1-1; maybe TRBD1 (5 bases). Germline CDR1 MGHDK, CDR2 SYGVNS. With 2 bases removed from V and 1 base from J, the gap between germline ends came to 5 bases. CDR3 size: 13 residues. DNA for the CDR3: TGTGCCAGCAGTGAAGGACAGAACACTGAAGCTTTCTTT. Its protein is CASSEGQNTEAFF.

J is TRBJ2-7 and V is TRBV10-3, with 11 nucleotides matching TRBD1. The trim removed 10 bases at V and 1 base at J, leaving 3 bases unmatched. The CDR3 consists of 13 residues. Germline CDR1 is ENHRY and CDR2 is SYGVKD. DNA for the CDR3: TGTGCCACCGGGACAGGGGGATCCTACGAGCAGTACTTC. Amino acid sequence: CATGTGGSYEQYF.

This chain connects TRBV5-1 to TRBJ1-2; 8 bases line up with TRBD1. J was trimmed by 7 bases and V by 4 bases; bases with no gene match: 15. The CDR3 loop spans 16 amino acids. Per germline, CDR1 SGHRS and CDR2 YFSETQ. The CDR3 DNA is TGCGCCAGCAGCCAAAATATTGGACAGGGAGTTCCTGGCTACACCTTC. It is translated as CASSQNIGQGVPGYTF.

CDR3 bases: TGTGCCAGCAGGACAGGACTCCCCCAAGAGACCCAGTACTTC. Translation gives CASRTGLPQETQYF. The V and J genes are TRBV2 and TRBJ2-5; D may be TRBD1 (6 bases). The V end was cut by 6 bases, the J end by 1 base, with 12 bases between. CDR1 and CDR2 from the germline V gene are SNHLY and FYNNEI. The CDR3 consists of 14 residues.

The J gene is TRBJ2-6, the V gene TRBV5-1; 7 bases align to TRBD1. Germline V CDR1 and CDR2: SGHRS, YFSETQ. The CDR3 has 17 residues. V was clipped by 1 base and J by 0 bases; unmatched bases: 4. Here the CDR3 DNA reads TGCGCCAGCAGCTTGAGGGACAGATCCTCTGGGGCCAACGTCCTGACTTTC. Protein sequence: CASSLRDRSSGANVLTF.

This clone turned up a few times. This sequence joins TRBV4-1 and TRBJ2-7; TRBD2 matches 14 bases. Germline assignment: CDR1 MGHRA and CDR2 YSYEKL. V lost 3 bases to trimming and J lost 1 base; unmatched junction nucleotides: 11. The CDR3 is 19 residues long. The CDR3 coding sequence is TGCGCCAGCAGCCAGATGACCGGGACTAGCGGGAGAAAGTCCTACGAGCAGTACTTC. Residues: CASSQMTGTSGRKSYEQYF.

The CDR3 DNA reads as TGTGCCAGCAGCGCCGGCGGGGGTTTCGGGAATTCACCCCTCCACTTT. This gives the protein CASSAGGGFGNSPLHF. V is TRBV7-8 and J is TRBJ1-6, with D possibly being TRBD1 (5 bases). The CDR3 runs 16 residues. CDR1 and CDR2 from the germline V gene are SGHVS and FQNEAQ. Trimming cost V 5 bases and J 7 bases, with 18 bases left between them.

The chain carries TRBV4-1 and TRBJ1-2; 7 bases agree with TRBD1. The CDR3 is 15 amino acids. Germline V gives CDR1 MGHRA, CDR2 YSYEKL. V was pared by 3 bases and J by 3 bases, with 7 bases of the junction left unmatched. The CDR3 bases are TGCGCCAGCAGCCATCCGTGGACAGGCTACTATGGCTACACCTTC. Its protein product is CASSHPWTGYYGYTF.

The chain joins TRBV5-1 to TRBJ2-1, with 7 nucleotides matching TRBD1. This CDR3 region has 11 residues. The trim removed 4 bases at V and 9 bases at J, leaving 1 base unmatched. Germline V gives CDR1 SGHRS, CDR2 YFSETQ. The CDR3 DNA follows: TGCGCCAGCAGCCCAGGGGGTGAGCAGTTCTTC. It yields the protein CASSPGGEQFF. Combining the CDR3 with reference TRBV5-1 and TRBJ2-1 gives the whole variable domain KAGVTQTPRYLIKTRGQQVTLSCSPISGHRSVSWYQQTPGQGLQFLFEYFSETQRNKGNFPGRFSGRQFSNSRSEMNVSTLELGDSALYLCASSPGGEQFFGPGTRLTVL.

Here the CDR3 reads CASSLGLAGGPGETQYF. In nucleotides, the CDR3 is TGTGCCAGCAGCTTGGGACTAGCGGGAGGGCCGGGAGAGACCCAGTACTTC. The chain employs TRBV5-6 and TRBJ2-5, with 14 bases identical to TRBD2. Germline lookup yields CDR1 SGHDT and CDR2 YYEEEE. This CDR3 is built from 17 residues. J was trimmed by 4 bases and V by 0 bases; bases with no gene match: 5.

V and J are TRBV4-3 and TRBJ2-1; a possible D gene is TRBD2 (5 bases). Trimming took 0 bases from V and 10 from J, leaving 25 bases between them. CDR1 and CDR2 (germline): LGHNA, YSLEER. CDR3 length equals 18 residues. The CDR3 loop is CASSQDILDWAVGKEQFF. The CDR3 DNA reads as TGCGCCAGCAGCCAAGATATTCTCGACTGGGCGGTCGGGAAGGAGCAGTTCTTC.

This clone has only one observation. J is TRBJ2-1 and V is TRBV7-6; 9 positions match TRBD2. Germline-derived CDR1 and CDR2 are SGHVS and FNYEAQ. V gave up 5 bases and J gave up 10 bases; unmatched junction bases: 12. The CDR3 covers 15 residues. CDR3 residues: CASSPIPGLAREQFF. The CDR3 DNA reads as TGTGCCAGCAGCCCGATTCCGGGACTAGCAAGGGAGCAGTTCTTC.